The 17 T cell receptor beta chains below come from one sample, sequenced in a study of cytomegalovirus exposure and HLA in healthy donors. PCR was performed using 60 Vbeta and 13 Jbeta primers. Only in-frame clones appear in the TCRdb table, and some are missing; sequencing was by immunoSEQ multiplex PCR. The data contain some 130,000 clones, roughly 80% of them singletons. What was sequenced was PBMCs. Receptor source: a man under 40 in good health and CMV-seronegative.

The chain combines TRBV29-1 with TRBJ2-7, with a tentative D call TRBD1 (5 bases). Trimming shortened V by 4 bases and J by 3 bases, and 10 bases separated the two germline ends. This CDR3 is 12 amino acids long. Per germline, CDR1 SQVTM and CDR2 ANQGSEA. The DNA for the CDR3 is TGCAGCGTTGGCCTTCAGGGCTACGAGCAGTACTTC. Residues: CSVGLQGYEQYF.

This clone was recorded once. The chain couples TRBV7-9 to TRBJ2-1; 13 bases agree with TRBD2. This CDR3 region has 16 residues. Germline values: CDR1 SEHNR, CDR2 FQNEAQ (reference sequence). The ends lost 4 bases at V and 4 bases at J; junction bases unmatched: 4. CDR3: CASSYGLAGEYNEQFF. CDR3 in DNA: TGTGCCAGCAGCTATGGACTAGCGGGAGAATACAATGAGCAGTTCTTC. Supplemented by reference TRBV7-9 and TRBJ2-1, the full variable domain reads DTGVSQNPRHKITKRGQNVTFRCDPISEHNRLYWYRQTLGQGPEFLTYFQNEAQLEKSRLLSDRFSAERPKGSFSTLEIQRTEQGDSAMYLCASSYGLAGEYNEQFFGPGTRLTVL.

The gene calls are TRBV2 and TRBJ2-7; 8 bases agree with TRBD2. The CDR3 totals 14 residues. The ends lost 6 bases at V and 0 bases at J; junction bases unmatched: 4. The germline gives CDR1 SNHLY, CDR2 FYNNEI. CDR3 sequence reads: CASRPTSGSYEQYF. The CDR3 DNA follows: TGTGCCAGCAGGCCCACTAGCGGCTCCTACGAGCAGTACTTC.

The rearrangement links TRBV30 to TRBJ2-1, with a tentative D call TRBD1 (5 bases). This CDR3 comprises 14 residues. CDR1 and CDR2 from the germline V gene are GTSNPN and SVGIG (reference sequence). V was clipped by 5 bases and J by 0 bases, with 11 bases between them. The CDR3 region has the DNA TGTGCCTGGTCAGACAGCCTCTCCTACAATGAGCAGTTCTTC. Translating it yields CAWSDSLSYNEQFF.

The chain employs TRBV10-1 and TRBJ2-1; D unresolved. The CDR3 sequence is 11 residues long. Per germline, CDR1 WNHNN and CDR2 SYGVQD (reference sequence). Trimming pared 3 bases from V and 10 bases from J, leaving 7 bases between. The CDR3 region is CASSESREQFF. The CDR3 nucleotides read TGCGCCAGCAGTGAATCTCGGGAGCAGTTCTTC.

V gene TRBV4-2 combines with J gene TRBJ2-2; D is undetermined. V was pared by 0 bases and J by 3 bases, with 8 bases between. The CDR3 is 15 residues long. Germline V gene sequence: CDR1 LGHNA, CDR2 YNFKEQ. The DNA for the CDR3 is TGTGCCAGCAGCCAAGAAAACTACCACACCGGGGAGCTGTTTTTT. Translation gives CASSQENYHTGELFF.

The CDR3: CASSDPGGSGRGTGELFF. The CDR3 coding sequence is TGCGCCAGCAGTGACCCAGGCGGTAGCGGGAGAGGTACCGGGGAGCTGTTTTTT. This sequence joins TRBV10-1 and TRBJ2-2; 9 nucleotides line up with TRBD2. Trimming removed 3 bases from V and 5 bases from J; junction bases left unmatched: 13. The length of the CDR3 is 18 residues. Per germline, CDR1 WNHNN and CDR2 SYGVQD (reference sequence).

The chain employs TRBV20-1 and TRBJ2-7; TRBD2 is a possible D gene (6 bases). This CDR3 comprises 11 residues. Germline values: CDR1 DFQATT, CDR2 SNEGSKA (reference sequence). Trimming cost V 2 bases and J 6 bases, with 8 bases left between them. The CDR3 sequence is CSARRGGEQYF. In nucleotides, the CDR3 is TGCAGTGCTAGACGGGGAGGCGAGCAGTACTTC.

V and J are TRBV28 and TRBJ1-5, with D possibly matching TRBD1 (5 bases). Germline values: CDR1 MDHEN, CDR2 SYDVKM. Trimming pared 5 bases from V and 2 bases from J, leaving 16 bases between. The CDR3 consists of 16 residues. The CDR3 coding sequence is TGTGCCAGCAGTGCCCAGGGCGCGAAAGGCAATCAGCCCCAGCATTTT. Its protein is CASSAQGAKGNQPQHF.

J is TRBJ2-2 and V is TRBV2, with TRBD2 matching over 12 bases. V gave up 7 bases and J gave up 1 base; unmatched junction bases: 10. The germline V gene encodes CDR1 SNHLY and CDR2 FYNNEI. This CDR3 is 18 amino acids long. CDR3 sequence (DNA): TGTGCCAGCATGGACCCTAGCGGGAGGGCCCTGAACACCGGGGAGCTGTTTTTT. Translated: CASMDPSGRALNTGELFF. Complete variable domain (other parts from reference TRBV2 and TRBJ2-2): EPEVTQTPSHQVTQMGQEVILRCVPISNHLYFYWYRQILGQKVEFLVSFYNNEISEKSEIFDDQFSVERPDGSNFTLKIRSTKLEDSAMYFCASMDPSGRALNTGELFFGEGSRLTVL.

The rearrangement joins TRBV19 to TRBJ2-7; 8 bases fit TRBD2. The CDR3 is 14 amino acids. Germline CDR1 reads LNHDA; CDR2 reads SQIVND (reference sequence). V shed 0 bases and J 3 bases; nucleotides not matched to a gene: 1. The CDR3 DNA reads TGTGCCAGTAGTATAGAGGGACTAGACTACGAGCAGTACTTC. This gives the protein CASSIEGLDYEQYF.

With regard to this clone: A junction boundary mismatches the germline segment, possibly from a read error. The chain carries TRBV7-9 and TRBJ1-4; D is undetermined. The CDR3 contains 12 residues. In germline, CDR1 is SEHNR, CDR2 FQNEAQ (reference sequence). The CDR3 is CSSSLQNEKLFF. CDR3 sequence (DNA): TGTTCCAGCAGCTTACAAAATGAAAAACTGTTTTTT.

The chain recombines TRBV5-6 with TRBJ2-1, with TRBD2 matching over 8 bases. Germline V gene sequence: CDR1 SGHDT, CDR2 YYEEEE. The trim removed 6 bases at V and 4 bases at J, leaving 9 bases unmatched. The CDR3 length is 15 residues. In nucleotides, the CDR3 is TGTGCCAGCACCCTATGGACTAGCCCTTACAATGAGCAGTTCTTC. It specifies CASTLWTSPYNEQFF.

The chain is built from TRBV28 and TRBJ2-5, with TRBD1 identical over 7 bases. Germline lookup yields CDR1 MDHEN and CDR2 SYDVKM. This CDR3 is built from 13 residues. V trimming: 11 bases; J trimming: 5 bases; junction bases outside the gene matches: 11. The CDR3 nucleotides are TGTGCCCTGGGTACAGGGGTGTCGGAGACCCAGTACTTC. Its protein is CALGTGVSETQYF.

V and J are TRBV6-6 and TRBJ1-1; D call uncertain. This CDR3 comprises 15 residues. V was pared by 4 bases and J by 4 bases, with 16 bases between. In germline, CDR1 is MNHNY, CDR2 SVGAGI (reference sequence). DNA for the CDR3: TGTGCCAGCAGTTTCCGGGGTTTAATGGGCACTGAAGCTTTCTTT. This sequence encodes CASSFRGLMGTEAFF.

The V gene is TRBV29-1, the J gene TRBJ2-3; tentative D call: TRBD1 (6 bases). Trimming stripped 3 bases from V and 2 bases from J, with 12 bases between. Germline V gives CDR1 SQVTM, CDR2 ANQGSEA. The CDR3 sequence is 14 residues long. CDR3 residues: CSVDSGQPTDTQYF. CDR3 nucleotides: TGCAGCGTTGATTCCGGACAGCCCACAGATACGCAGTATTTT.

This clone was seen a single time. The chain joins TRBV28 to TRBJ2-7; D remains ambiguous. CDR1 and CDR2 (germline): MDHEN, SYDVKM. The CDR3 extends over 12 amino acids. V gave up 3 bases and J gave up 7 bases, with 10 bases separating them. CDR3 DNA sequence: TGTGCCAGCAGTTTTATCGCAGGTGAGCAGTACTTC. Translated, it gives CASSFIAGEQYF.